Below, one TCR beta chain is given with its context. Its antigen is currently unknown. CDR1 and CDR2 (germline): LNHDA, SQIVND (reference sequence). This CDR3 spans 15 amino acids. The germline V and J ends were trimmed by 0 bases and 2 bases, with 10 bases remaining between them. The Oncomine TCR Beta short-read assay was what sequenced the DNA obtained from cultured CD4+ T cells. Once CD4+ T cells had been cultured, genomic DNA was extracted from them. TCRdb recomputed calls from the PCR reads with MiXCR, one row per CDR3 protein. This table holds 11,000 or so distinct CDR3 sequences, 40% to 45% found once. Noted treatment: roughly ten-day PBMC culture with coronavirus spike peptide pools or control peptides (ViraFEST assay). The ViraFEST method relied on peptide pools to expand antigen-specific T cells, followed by TCR sequencing. The data belong to a study of vaccination and CD4 T cells after COVID-19. Study overall: Overlapping spike peptides served as the stimulus for the cells. These peptides came from SARS-CoV-2 and from the common cold coronaviruses HCoV-NL63, HCoV-OC43 and HCoV-229E.

The genes are TRBV19 and TRBJ2-5; no clear D gene. The receptor's source is a human donor who had recovered from COVID-19. Sequenced sample: CD4+ T cells from blood, cultured in vitro. This CDR3 reads CASSIDGRLQETQYF. The CDR3 DNA reads as TGTGCCAGTAGTATAGATGGCAGGCTTCAAGAGACCCAGTACTTC.